Each of the 30 T cell receptor beta chains below was sequenced from the same sample in a study of shared clonotypes between healthy human individuals. This table comes from immunoSEQ multiplex PCR, and its TCRdb copy is limited to in-frame clones, with some not included. In the table there are approximately 980,000 clones, about three quarters of which are singletons. Material: memory CD4+ T cells sorted from blood. Subset indicated: CD45RA-negative fraction. Source of these receptors: a man younger than 35 in good health.

The chain couples TRBV18 to TRBJ1-1; D might be TRBD1 (6 bases). This CDR3 is built from 14 residues. Deletions cut 6 bases from V and 0 bases from J, with 11 bases between. Germline CDR1 and CDR2: KGHSH and LQKENI. CDR3 sequence reads: CASSITGLNTEAFF. The CDR3 nucleotides are TGTGCCAGCTCTATTACAGGGCTGAACACTGAAGCTTTCTTT. Full variable domain (remainder filled in from reference TRBV18 and TRBJ1-1): NAGVMQNPRHLVRRRGQEARLRCSPMKGHSHVYWYRQLPEEGLKFMVYLQKENIIDESGMPKERFSAEFPKEGPSILRIQQVVRGDSAAYFCASSITGLNTEAFFGQGTRLTVV.

The CDR3 region is CASSYSMPNTEAFF. For the CDR3, the DNA is TGTGCCAGCAGTTACTCGATGCCGAACACTGAAGCTTTCTTT. The chain is built from TRBV6-5 and TRBJ1-1; the D is unclear. V was clipped by 0 bases and J by 1 base, with 6 bases between them. The CDR3 totals 14 residues. Germline CDR1 reads MNHEY; CDR2 reads SVGAGI.

The gene calls are TRBV5-5 and TRBJ1-5; TRBD1 might be the D (6 bases). The CDR3 covers 16 residues. Germline V gene data show CDR1 as SGHKS and CDR2 as YYEKEE (reference sequence). V was shortened by 0 bases and J by 3 bases, with 13 bases between the two germline ends. The CDR3 sequence is CASSLAWTEINQPQHF. CDR3 coding DNA: TGTGCCAGCAGCTTGGCGTGGACAGAAATCAATCAGCCCCAGCATTTT. Full variable domain (rest looked up from reference TRBV5-5 and TRBJ1-5): DAGVTQSPTHLIKTRGQQVTLRCSPISGHKSVSWYQQVLGQGPQFIFQYYEKEERGRGNFPDRFSARQFPNYSSELNVNALLLGDSALYLCASSLAWTEINQPQHFGDGTRLSIL.

This chain links TRBV5-4 with TRBJ2-1; D gene unclear. Germline V lookup: CDR1 SGHNT, CDR2 YYREEE (reference sequence). The CDR3 totals 15 residues. Deletions cut 3 bases from V and 1 base from J, with 11 bases between. The CDR3 region is CASSSDSRSYNEQFF. The CDR3 DNA is TGTGCCAGCAGCTCAGATTCACGGTCCTACAATGAGCAGTTCTTC.

Remarks on this clone: The same CDR3 can be traced to other DNA sequences in this sample. The chain joins TRBV6-6 to TRBJ2-3; D is undetermined. The germline CDR1 and CDR2 sequences are MNHNY and SVGAGI (reference sequence). Trimming pared 2 bases from V and 5 bases from J, leaving 5 bases between. The CDR3 has 12 residues. This chain's CDR3 is CASSYTLDTQYF. The CDR3 DNA reads TGTGCCAGCAGTTACACATTAGATACGCAGTATTTT.

CDR3 in amino acids: CASSVTGGAAYNSPLHF. CDR3 in DNA: TGCGCCAGCAGCGTAACAGGGGGCGCGGCCTATAATTCACCCCTCCACTTT. The chain uses TRBV10-2 and TRBJ1-6; 9 bases fit TRBD1. Germline CDR1 is WSHSY and CDR2 is SAAADI. The trim removed 6 bases at V and 2 bases at J, leaving 8 bases unmatched. This CDR3 is 17 amino acids long.

The chain's CDR3 is CATSRDKRGDEKLFF. In DNA form, the CDR3 reads TGTGCCACCAGCAGAGATAAGAGGGGAGATGAAAAACTGTTTTTT. The genes are TRBV15 and TRBJ1-4; D is possibly TRBD1 (5 bases). The length of the CDR3 is 15 residues. Trimming took 0 bases from V and 6 from J, leaving 11 bases between them. Germline CDR1 reads LNHNV; CDR2 reads YYDKDF (reference sequence).

This chain uses TRBV29-1 with TRBJ2-5, with 9 positions matching TRBD2. Germline loops: CDR1 SQVTM, CDR2 ANQGSEA. V shed 4 bases and J 4 bases; nucleotides not matched to a gene: 10. The CDR3 is 15 amino acids. CDR3 sequence: CSVGRSGGLSETQYF. Here the CDR3 DNA reads TGCAGCGTTGGGCGGAGCGGGGGGCTTTCAGAGACCCAGTACTTC. The full variable domain, its missing parts supplied by reference TRBV29-1 and TRBJ2-5, is SAVISQKPSRDICQRGTSLTIQCQVDSQVTMMFWYRQQPGQSLTLIATANQGSEATYESGFVIDKFPISRPNLTFSTLTVSNMSPEDSSIYLCSVGRSGGLSETQYFGPGTRLLVL.

The J gene is TRBJ1-4, the V gene TRBV7-8, with D maybe TRBD1 (5 bases). The CDR3 is 16 residues long. Germline CDR1 is SGHVS and CDR2 is FQNEAQ. Trimming removed 3 bases at V and 5 bases at J, with 16 bases between. The CDR3 sequence is CASSFLPGQENEKLFF. In nucleotides, the CDR3 is TGTGCCAGCAGCTTTCTACCAGGGCAGGAAAATGAAAAACTGTTTTTT.

A word on this clone: The same CDR3 can be traced to other DNA sequences in this sample. The gene calls are TRBV29-1 and TRBJ2-1; D is undetermined. This CDR3 comprises 13 residues. Germline V gene sequence: CDR1 SQVTM, CDR2 ANQGSEA. V dropped 3 bases and J dropped 4 bases, with 10 bases sitting between them. In DNA form, the CDR3 reads TGCAGCGTTGAGGTCAGAGCTTACAATGAGCAGTTCTTC. Translation gives CSVEVRAYNEQFF.

The rearrangement joins TRBV7-2 to TRBJ2-3; D gene unclear. The CDR3 is made up of 13 amino acids. Germline V CDR1 and CDR2: SGHTA, FQGNSA. Trimming took off 1 base at V and 5 bases at J, with 7 bases between the two ends. The CDR3 sequence: CASSLGYRDTQYF. In DNA form, the CDR3 reads TGTGCCAGCAGCTTAGGCTATCGAGATACGCAGTATTTT.

In its sample, this clone was seen many times. The chain has TRBV19 and TRBJ1-5, with D maybe TRBD1 (6 bases). Germline values: CDR1 LNHDA, CDR2 SQIVND (reference sequence). The V end lost 11 bases, the J end lost 4 bases, and 12 bases lay between the germline ends. The CDR3 sequence is 12 residues long. Here the CDR3 reads CAARGYNQPQHF. The CDR3 nucleotides read TGTGCCGCAAGGGGGTATAATCAGCCCCAGCATTTT.

Remarks on this clone: This sample also contains other DNA sequences that code for the same CDR3. The CDR3 DNA follows: TGTGCCAGCAGCCCCCCGGGGGGGTACACTGAAGCTTTCTTT. Protein product: CASSPPGGYTEAFF. The J gene is TRBJ1-1, the V gene TRBV28; TRBD1 might be the D (5 bases). V was trimmed by 6 bases and J by 3 bases, leaving 14 bases between them. The CDR3 has 14 amino acids. Germline-derived CDR1 and CDR2 are MDHEN and SYDVKM.

The chain couples TRBV9 to TRBJ2-7, with D perhaps TRBD1 or TRBD2 (5 bases each). V lost 0 bases and J lost 5, with 18 bases in between. Germline lookup yields CDR1 SGDLS and CDR2 YYNGEE. This CDR3 has 16 amino acids. The CDR3 loop is CASSVEGLRGMHEQYF. CDR3 in DNA: TGTGCCAGCAGCGTAGAGGGATTGAGGGGAATGCACGAGCAGTACTTC.

J is TRBJ2-7 and V is TRBV6-1, with TRBD2 as a possible D gene (5 bases). CDR3 length: 14 amino acids. The germline V and J ends were trimmed by 11 bases and 0 bases, with 17 bases remaining between them. The V gene's germline CDR1 is MNHNS and CDR2 SASEGT. CDR3 nucleotides: TGTGCCCGCATGGAGGCGGAGGCCTCCTACGAGCAGTACTTC. It encodes CARMEAEASYEQYF.

This clone appeared once. The rearrangement links TRBV30 to TRBJ1-6; no clear D. This CDR3 has 13 amino acids. Trimming shortened V by 1 base and J by 5 bases, and 6 bases separated the two germline ends. Looked up from germline, CDR1 is GTSNPN and CDR2 is SVGIG (reference sequence). The CDR3 spells CAWSAGNNSPLHF. The CDR3 DNA sequence: TGTGCCTGGAGTGCGGGAAATAATTCACCCCTCCACTTT.

Note on this clone: Other DNA sequences in the same sample also yield this CDR3. CDR3 nucleotides: TGTGCCAGCAGTGAAAAGGGTCCCTATGGCTACACCTTC. Amino acid sequence: CASSEKGPYGYTF. This chain links TRBV6-1 with TRBJ1-2; D not resolved. The CDR3 totals 13 residues. Germline CDR1 MNHNS, CDR2 SASEGT. The ends were cut back, 2 bases at V and 4 bases at J, with 8 bases in the middle.

There are a few counts of this clone. The sample carries other DNA sequences with the same CDR3. The chain employs TRBV6-1 and TRBJ1-2, with unresolved D. Trimming took 3 bases from V and 2 from J, leaving 7 bases between them. CDR1 is MNHNS, CDR2 SASEGT, per germline. This CDR3 spans 13 amino acids. The CDR3 bases are TGTGCCAGCAGTGATGTCAGAAACTATGGCTACACCTTC. It specifies CASSDVRNYGYTF.

The chain has TRBV7-8 and TRBJ2-1, with D possibly being TRBD1 (6 bases). CDR1 is SGHVS, CDR2 FQNEAQ, per germline. Trimming stripped 5 bases from V and 4 bases from J, with 18 bases between. The CDR3 length is 16 residues. Here the CDR3 reads CASSVHRDLLYNEQFF. The CDR3 DNA reads TGTGCCAGCAGCGTTCACAGGGACCTTCTATACAATGAGCAGTTCTTC.

The chain joins TRBV7-9 to TRBJ2-7, with 7 bases fitting TRBD2. Germline lookup yields CDR1 SEHNR and CDR2 FQNEAQ (reference sequence). V trimming: 3 bases; J trimming: 4 bases; junction bases outside the gene matches: 6. CDR3 length: 14 residues. Written as DNA, the CDR3 is TGTGCCAGCAGCTTCGAGGGAGGGCGGTACGAGCAGTACTTC. This encodes CASSFEGGRYEQYF.

In its sample, this clone was seen many times. This chain connects TRBV15 to TRBJ1-1; the D is unclear. CDR3 length equals 12 residues. The V end lost 9 bases, the J end lost 1 base, and 9 bases lay between the germline ends. Germline V gives CDR1 LNHNV, CDR2 YYDKDF (reference sequence). The CDR3 DNA is TGTGCCACGTCTCGGAGGAACACTGAAGCTTTCTTT. Translation gives CATSRRNTEAFF.

This chain connects TRBV6-5 to TRBJ1-2, with D possibly matching TRBD1 (5 bases). Germline values: CDR1 MNHEY, CDR2 SVGAGI. This CDR3 region has 13 residues. The V and J ends lost 6 bases and 2 bases respectively, with 10 bases between them. Written as DNA, the CDR3 is TGTGCCAGCAGAACGGGGGTAAACTATGGCTACACCTTC. Translating it yields CASRTGVNYGYTF.

The chain links TRBV27 to TRBJ2-7, with 9 bases fitting TRBD1. Per the germline V gene, CDR1 is MNHEY and CDR2 is SMNVEV (reference sequence). Losses at the gene ends were 5 bases for V and 0 bases for J; bases not matched to a gene: 8. The CDR3 is made up of 16 amino acids. The DNA of the CDR3 is TGTGCCAGCAGTCCACTCCCGGGACAGGGCTCCTACGAGCAGTACTTC. Translation gives CASSPLPGQGSYEQYF.

The chain has TRBV7-2 and TRBJ2-1; D gene unclear. Trimming removed 5 bases from V and 8 bases from J, with 19 bases in between. Germline V gene sequence: CDR1 SGHTA, CDR2 FQGNSA. There are 15 residues in the CDR3. CDR3 nucleotides: TGTGCCAGCAGCCCGCGGACCCCCCACCACTATGAGCAGTTCTTC. The encoded protein is CASSPRTPHHYEQFF.

This clone was found a few times. V is TRBV28 and J is TRBJ2-7, with a possible D match to TRBD1 (5 bases). The V end lost 4 bases, the J end lost 5 bases, and 21 bases lay between the germline ends. CDR3 size: 16 residues. In germline, CDR1 is MDHEN, CDR2 SYDVKM. CDR3 bases: TGTGCCAGCAGTTCGTCGGGTGCTGGGCAGGGAAACGAGCAGTACTTC. This codes for CASSSSGAGQGNEQYF. Variable domain in full (rest from reference TRBV28 and TRBJ2-7): DVKVTQSSRYLVKRTGEKVFLECVQDMDHENMFWYRQDPGLGLRLIYFSYDVKMKEKGDIPEGYSVSREKKERFSLILESASTNQTSMYLCASSSSGAGQGNEQYFGPGTRLTVT.

This clone was recorded only once. This chain uses TRBV6-1 with TRBJ2-3, with TRBD1 matching over 7 bases. CDR1 MNHNS and CDR2 SASEGT come from the germline V gene. The CDR3 runs 14 residues. V shed 5 bases, J shed 6 bases, and the junction held 8 bases outside the gene matches. CDR3 coding DNA: TGTGCCAGCAGTAGGGAAGGGGGCTGGGATACGCAGTATTTT. Its protein product is CASSREGGWDTQYF.

In this sample, this clone turned up a few times. V gene TRBV6-1 combines with J gene TRBJ1-4; D remains unclear. The length of the CDR3 is 15 residues. Germline V gene lookup returns CDR1 MNHNS and CDR2 SASEGT. Trimming took off 7 bases at V and 0 bases at J, with 12 bases between the two ends. CDR3 DNA: TGTGCCAGCACCAAAGCGAGTGCAACTAATGAAAAACTGTTTTTT. Protein product: CASTKASATNEKLFF.

V and J are TRBV29-1 and TRBJ1-5; D is undetermined. CDR3 length: 14 amino acids. Germline CDR1 and CDR2: SQVTM and ANQGSEA. Trimming shortened V by 4 bases and J by 5 bases, and 15 bases separated the two germline ends. CDR3 DNA: TGCAGCGTTGTGGTCTCGGGGTTGGATCAGCCCCAGCATTTT. It is translated as CSVVVSGLDQPQHF.

V and J are TRBV10-2 and TRBJ1-5; D is ambiguous. The length of the CDR3 is 14 residues. Germline loops: CDR1 WSHSY, CDR2 SAAADI. The V and J ends lost 9 bases and 0 bases respectively, with 12 bases between them. The DNA of the CDR3 is TGCGCCAGTGAGGTAACCTTTAGCAATCAGCCCCAGCATTTT. Protein sequence: CASEVTFSNQPQHF.

This clone turned up a few times. Other nucleotide sequences from this sample produce the same CDR3. The rearrangement uses TRBV5-6 and TRBJ2-1; weak D call: TRBD1 (6 bases). Per germline, CDR1 SGHDT and CDR2 YYEEEE. V was clipped by 1 base and J by 1 base, with 9 bases between them. This CDR3 contains 15 residues. This chain's CDR3 is CASSLRQASYNEQFF. The CDR3 bases are TGTGCCAGCAGCTTGAGACAGGCATCCTACAATGAGCAGTTCTTC.